The present TCR beta chain was sequenced within a study of cytomegalovirus exposure and HLA in healthy donors. Trimming stripped 2 bases from V and 2 bases from J, with 6 bases between. The CDR3 has 13 residues. The germline V gene has CDR1 SEHNR and CDR2 FQNEAQ (reference sequence). At sampling all donors were nominally healthy, likely with unrecorded immune exposures. This clone was recorded a few times. The PCR had 60 Vbeta and 13 Jbeta primers. Using immunoSEQ multiplex PCR, the repertoire was profiled, and TCRdb retains in-frame clones only, with some absent. The data show about 150,000 clones, approximately 78% seen once.

The sequencing input was PBMCs. This sequence joins TRBV7-9 and TRBJ2-5; the D gene is possibly TRBD2 (5 bases). This sequence was found in a woman in her fifties or sixties in good health and CMV-seropositive. CDR3 amino acids: CASSLRLQETQYF. CDR3 nucleotides: TGTGCCAGCAGCTTACGACTACAAGAGACCCAGTACTTC.